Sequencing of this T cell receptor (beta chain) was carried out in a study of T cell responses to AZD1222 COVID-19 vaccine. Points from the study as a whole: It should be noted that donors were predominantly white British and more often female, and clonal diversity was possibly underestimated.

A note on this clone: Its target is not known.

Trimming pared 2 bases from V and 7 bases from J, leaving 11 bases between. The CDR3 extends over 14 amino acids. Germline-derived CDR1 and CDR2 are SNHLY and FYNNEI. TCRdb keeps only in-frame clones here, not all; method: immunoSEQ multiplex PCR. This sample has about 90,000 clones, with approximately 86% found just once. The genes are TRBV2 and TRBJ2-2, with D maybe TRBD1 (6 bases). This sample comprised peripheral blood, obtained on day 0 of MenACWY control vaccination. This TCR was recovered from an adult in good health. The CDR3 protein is CASSERGGSGELFF. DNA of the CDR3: TGTGCCAGCAGTGAAAGAGGGGGAAGCGGGGAGCTGTTTTTT.